This T cell receptor (beta chain) was documented in a study of siplizumab effects on memory and regulatory T cells. Per germline, CDR1 MNHNS and CDR2 SASEGT. V lost 5 bases, J lost 5 bases, and 10 bases lay in between. This CDR3 has 13 residues. Assay used: immunoSEQ multiplex PCR; TCRdb lists only in-frame clones, some missing. The sample consists of about 100,000 clones, roughly 94% of them appearing once. The sample comprised non-Treg CD4+ T cells sorted from blood. This TCR was recovered from a human donor in good health. V usage is TRBV6-1 and J usage is TRBJ1-5, with a weak D call TRBD1 (6 bases). The CDR3 loop reads CASSRGADQPQHF. The CDR3 region has the DNA TGTGCCAGCAGTAGGGGGGCGGATCAGCCCCAGCATTTT.